This entry lists 27 T cell receptor beta chains sequenced from one sample in a study of human T cells and chemical hapten exposure. Time point indicated: patch test 3, about 24 weeks after DPC sensitization. The treatment denotes: therapeutic diphenylcyclopropenone sensitization with weekly scalp DPC. TCRdb redid the calling of the RACE reads with MiXCR, one entry per CDR3 protein. The table records over 65,000 distinct CDR3 sequences, around 10% of them present only once. Sample: whole blood, taken in connection with sensitization to the hapten diphenylcyclopropenone (DPC). The source of these receptors is a woman aged 50 to 60 with alopecia areata. Some clones in this sample may be carry-over from other donors' samples.

The chain carries TRBV10-2 and TRBJ2-7; D may be TRBD1 (6 bases). CDR1 and CDR2 from the germline V gene are WSHSY and SAAADI. The CDR3 runs 11 residues. Between the trimmed V and J ends, which lost 3 bases and 6 bases, there was a span of 6 bases. In DNA form, the CDR3 reads TGCGCCAGCAGTGAAGGGGGCGAGCAGTACTTC. Translation gives CASSEGGEQYF.

This clonotype was detected a few times. The chain employs TRBV7-6 and TRBJ1-1; perhaps TRBD1 as D (5 bases). The V gene's germline CDR1 is SGHVS and CDR2 FNYEAQ. Trimming pared 4 bases from V and 3 bases from J, leaving 12 bases between. The CDR3 loop spans 14 amino acids. The CDR3 here is CASSSYWGDTEAFF. The CDR3 DNA reads TGTGCCAGCAGCTCCTACTGGGGGGACACTGAAGCTTTCTTT.

This clonotype was observed at least ten times. As DNA, the CDR3 is TGTGCCAGCTCACCACCGGGTCACTTCTCAGCTTTCTTT. It encodes CASSPPGHFSAFF. The chain has TRBV18 and TRBJ1-1, with unresolved D. This CDR3 is built from 13 residues. The ends were cut back, 0 bases at V and 10 bases at J, with 12 bases in the middle. From germline, CDR1 is KGHSH and CDR2 LQKENI.

This clonotype was seen many times. The V and J genes are TRBV7-8 and TRBJ1-4; D is unresolved. The germline CDR1 and CDR2 sequences are SGHVS and FQNEAQ. This CDR3 spans 17 amino acids. The V and J ends lost 2 bases and 4 bases respectively, with 17 bases between them. The CDR3 sequence is CASSLTEGRRRNEKLFF. For the CDR3, the DNA is TGTGCCAGCAGCTTAACAGAAGGCCGGCGCCGTAATGAAAAACTGTTTTTT.

This clonotype was picked up a small number of times. The gene calls are TRBV28 and TRBJ2-4; a possible D gene is TRBD1 (6 bases). This CDR3 spans 14 amino acids. CDR1 is MDHEN and CDR2 is SYDVKM in the germline V gene. The V and J ends lost 2 bases and 6 bases respectively, with 11 bases between them. The CDR3 nucleotides are TGTGCCAGCAGTTTACAGGGGCGTGGAAACATTCAGTACTTC. Its protein product is CASSLQGRGNIQYF.

This clonotype was detected a few times. The chain has TRBV29-1 and TRBJ2-4; 7 nucleotides match TRBD1. The CDR3 spans 12 residues. The V gene end was trimmed by 6 bases and the J gene end by 5 bases; junction bases not matched to a gene: 4. The germline CDR1 and CDR2 sequences are SQVTM and ANQGSEA. CDR3 in amino acids: CSVGTAENIQYF. For the CDR3, the DNA is TGCAGCGTAGGGACAGCGGAAAACATTCAGTACTTC.

V gene TRBV29-1 combines with J gene TRBJ1-2; D not certain. CDR3 length equals 11 residues. V dropped 7 bases and J dropped 2 bases, with 8 bases sitting between them. Per the germline V gene, CDR1 is SQVTM and CDR2 is ANQGSEA. The CDR3 spells CSGMGNYGYTF. The CDR3 region has the DNA TGCAGCGGGATGGGCAACTATGGCTACACCTTC.

This clonotype was observed at least ten times. The V and J genes are TRBV5-1 and TRBJ2-6; D call uncertain. This CDR3 comprises 16 residues. Trimming pared 6 bases from V and 0 bases from J, leaving 13 bases between. CDR1 is SGHRS, CDR2 YFSETQ, per germline. CDR3 sequence reads: CASTLAGASGANVLTF. The CDR3 bases are TGCGCCAGCACACTCGCCGGCGCCTCTGGGGCCAACGTCCTGACTTTC.

This chain connects TRBV28 to TRBJ1-5; the D is unclear. Germline V lookup: CDR1 MDHEN, CDR2 SYDVKM. This CDR3 is built from 10 residues. V lost 3 bases and J 9 bases, leaving 3 bases between the germline ends. In DNA form, the CDR3 reads TGTGCCAGCAGTTTCAGGCCCCAGCATTTT. Translated, it gives CASSFRPQHF.

This clonotype was counted only a few times. The rearrangement joins TRBV10-3 to TRBJ1-5; no firm D call. The CDR3 runs to 15 residues. Germline loops: CDR1 ENHRY, CDR2 SYGVKD. The germline V and J ends were trimmed by 10 bases and 1 base, with 17 bases remaining between them. CDR3 sequence (DNA): TGTGCCACGTCGCGTAGTGGTGGGAGCAATCAGCCCCAGCATTTT. Its translation is CATSRSGGSNQPQHF.

This clonotype has at least ten counts. One end of the junction fails to match germline, which may point to a read error. This chain uses TRBV7-7 with TRBJ2-1; TRBD2 might be the D (6 bases). This CDR3 is built from 16 residues. The germline V gene has CDR1 SSHAT and CDR2 FNYEAQ (reference sequence). Here the CDR3 DNA reads TGTGCTAGCAGCTCGGGGAGGACGAGCTCCTACAATGAGCAGTTCTTC. It translates to CASSSGRTSSYNEQFF.

This clonotype was observed many times. The J gene is TRBJ1-4, the V gene TRBV6-5; D may be TRBD1 (6 bases). V was trimmed by 11 bases and J by 8 bases, leaving 18 bases between them. Germline CDR1 is MNHEY and CDR2 is SVGAGI. The CDR3 spans 13 residues. CDR3 DNA: TGTGCCGCCGGGCACAGGGATCAGGAAAAACTGTTTTTT. It is translated as CAAGHRDQEKLFF.

V gene TRBV7-6 combines with J gene TRBJ2-7; possibly TRBD1 for D (6 bases). Trimming shortened V by 5 bases and J by 2 bases, and 19 bases separated the two germline ends. The CDR3 consists of 16 residues. Germline-derived CDR1 and CDR2 are SGHVS and FNYEAQ. The CDR3 DNA reads as TGTGCCAGCAGCCCGCGTATGGTGGGGGCAGCCTACGAGCAGTACTTC. This gives the protein CASSPRMVGAAYEQYF. The full variable domain, its missing parts supplied by reference TRBV7-6 and TRBJ2-7, is GAGVSQSPRYKVTKRGQDVALRCDPISGHVSLYWYRQALGQGPEFLTYFNYEAQQDKSGLPNDRFSAERPEGSISTLTIQRTEQRDSAMYRCASSPRMVGAAYEQYFGPGTRLTVT.

The DNA for the CDR3 is TGTGCCAGCGCCACAGGGGAAGGGGATAATTCACCCCTCCACTTT. This gives the protein CASATGEGDNSPLHF. The chain carries TRBV6-1 and TRBJ1-6; 7 positions match TRBD1. The V gene end was trimmed by 8 bases and the J gene end by 5 bases; junction bases not matched to a gene: 9. The CDR3 sequence is 15 residues long. Germline V gene lookup returns CDR1 MNHNS and CDR2 SASEGT.

At least ten counts were recorded for this clonotype. The rearrangement links TRBV7-2 to TRBJ1-5, with unresolved D. Deletions cut 8 bases from V and 0 bases from J, with 11 bases between. Per the germline V gene, CDR1 is SGHTA and CDR2 is FQGNSA. CDR3 length: 14 residues. This chain's CDR3 is CASRASHSNQPQHF. CDR3 nucleotide sequence: TGTGCCAGCCGAGCTTCCCATAGCAATCAGCCCCAGCATTTT.

The CDR3, as DNA: TGTGCCAGCAGCTTCGTACGGAGCACTGAAGCTTTCTTT. It specifies CASSFVRSTEAFF. The chain links TRBV5-5 to TRBJ1-1; D uncertain. The CDR3 is 13 residues long. Germline loops: CDR1 SGHKS, CDR2 YYEKEE (reference sequence). Trimming took 2 bases from V and 4 from J, leaving 9 bases between them.

This clonotype was observed at least ten times. The chain couples TRBV28 to TRBJ1-1; no reliable D call. Germline V CDR1 and CDR2: MDHEN, SYDVKM. This CDR3 is built from 11 residues. Trimming removed 7 bases at V and 5 bases at J, with 8 bases between. CDR3 bases: TGTGCCAGCATCGGGCGGACTGAAGCTTTCTTT. Its protein product is CASIGRTEAFF.

The rearrangement uses TRBV7-2 and TRBJ1-1; D is perhaps TRBD1 (5 bases). The germline V gene has CDR1 SGHTA and CDR2 FQGNSA. V was clipped by 1 base and J by 7 bases, with 13 bases between them. The CDR3 is made up of 14 amino acids. As DNA, the CDR3 is TGTGCCAGCAGCTTAGAAATCGGGGCAGTTGAAGCTTTCTTT. The encoded protein is CASSLEIGAVEAFF. Filled out from reference TRBV7-2 and TRBJ1-1, the complete variable domain reads GAGVSQSPSNKVTEKGKDVELRCDPISGHTALYWYRQSLGQGLEFLIYFQGNSAPDKSGLPSDRFSAERTGGSVSTLTIQRTQQEDSAVYLCASSLEIGAVEAFFGQGTRLTVV.

This clonotype has at least ten counts. Sequence at one end of the junction differs from germline and may be a read error. This chain joins TRBV14 and TRBJ2-1; D gene uncertain. Germline V gives CDR1 SGHDN, CDR2 FVKESK. This CDR3 has 14 amino acids. The CDR3: CASKGPTSGNEQFF. As DNA, the CDR3 is TGTGCGAGCAAGGGCCCTACTTCGGGCAATGAGCAGTTCTTC.

This clonotype appeared many times. This rearrangement joins TRBV20-1 to TRBJ1-4; D is unresolved. CDR1 DFQATT and CDR2 SNEGSKA come from the germline V gene (reference sequence). Trimming removed 5 bases at V and 0 bases at J, with 16 bases between. The length of the CDR3 is 16 residues. CDR3 in DNA: TGCAGTGCTGGAAAAGGACCGACAACAACTAATGAAAAACTGTTTTTT. Its protein product is CSAGKGPTTTNEKLFF.

This clonotype was detected many times. The chain carries TRBV12-3 or TRBV12-4 and TRBJ2-4; 8 nucleotides align to TRBD1. V shed 0 bases, J shed 4 bases, and the junction held 2 bases outside the gene matches. CDR3 length: 15 amino acids. The CDR3 region is CASSLAGDRKNIQYF. As DNA, the CDR3 is TGTGCCAGCAGTTTAGCAGGGGACAGGAAAAACATTCAGTACTTC.

This clonotype appeared many times. This chain links TRBV20-1 with TRBJ2-3; D uncertain. CDR3 length: 13 residues. CDR1 and CDR2 from the germline V gene are DFQATT and SNEGSKA (reference sequence). Trimming took 4 bases from V and 2 from J, leaving 10 bases between them. Written as DNA, the CDR3 is TGCAGTGCTACAGTACTAACCACAGATACGCAGTATTTT. Translated: CSATVLTTDTQYF.

DNA for the CDR3: TGTGCCAGCAGCTATCGGATCGGTCTCACAGATACGCAGTATTTT. Translating it yields CASSYRIGLTDTQYF. This rearrangement joins TRBV27 to TRBJ2-3; D gene unclear. V was shortened by 6 bases and J by 2 bases, with 15 bases between the two germline ends. Germline CDR1 and CDR2: MNHEY and SMNVEV (reference sequence). This CDR3 has 15 amino acids.

The chain employs TRBV5-1 and TRBJ2-7; 10 nucleotides align to TRBD1. Trimming cost V 4 bases and J 1 base; bases outside gene matches: 2. Germline CDR1 reads SGHRS; CDR2 reads YFSETQ. The CDR3 has 14 amino acids. The CDR3 protein is CASSGDRGSYEQYF. CDR3 coding DNA: TGCGCCAGCAGCGGGGACAGGGGATCCTACGAGCAGTACTTC.

This clonotype was picked up many times. This chain uses TRBV19 with TRBJ1-2; possible D gene TRBD1, 6 bases. CDR1 is LNHDA, CDR2 SQIVND, per germline (reference sequence). This CDR3 region has 12 residues. V lost 4 bases, J lost 8 bases, and 11 bases lay in between. CDR3 in amino acids: CASSNRVRGYTF. The CDR3 DNA is TGTGCCAGTAGTAACAGGGTCCGCGGCTACACCTTC.

This clonotype was seen ten or more times. The CDR3 loop is CASSRNRESNQPQHF. CDR3 DNA sequence: TGTGCCAGCAGCCGTAACAGGGAGAGCAATCAGCCCCAGCATTTT. The chain employs TRBV6-5 and TRBJ1-5; possible D gene TRBD1, 6 bases. Trimming took 6 bases from V and 1 from J, leaving 13 bases between them. The CDR3 covers 15 residues. Germline V CDR1 and CDR2: MNHEY, SVGAGI.

This clonotype is medium-sized (0.01 to 0.1%) within its sample. The J gene is TRBJ1-5, the V gene TRBV27; 8 nucleotides align to TRBD1. Germline loops: CDR1 MNHEY, CDR2 SMNVEV (reference sequence). J lost 2 bases, V lost 8 bases, and 8 bases had no gene match. The length of the CDR3 is 15 residues. This CDR3 reads CASCPGGEGNQPQHF. The CDR3 bases are TGTGCCAGCTGTCCAGGGGGCGAGGGCAATCAGCCCCAGCATTTT.